This T cell receptor beta chain stems from a study of STAT5B mutations in CD4+ large granular lymphocyte leukemia. Per the germline V gene, CDR1 is MNHNY and CDR2 is SVGAGI (reference sequence). The length of the CDR3 is 14 residues. V shed 4 bases and J 8 bases; nucleotides not matched to a gene: 10. The assay was immunoSEQ multiplex PCR, and TCRdb's table has in-frame clones only and misses some. The table has 30,000 to 35,000 clones, roughly three quarters seen once; the top ten hold 2.5% to 3%. V and J are TRBV6-6 and TRBJ1-2, with 7 nucleotides matching TRBD1. The TCR sequence derives from a human donor in good health. The source material was CD4+ T cells from blood buffy coats. The CDR3 DNA reads TGTGCCAGCAGTTCGCAAGGGGGCGCGGGAGGCTACACCTTC. Its translation is CASSSQGGAGGYTF.